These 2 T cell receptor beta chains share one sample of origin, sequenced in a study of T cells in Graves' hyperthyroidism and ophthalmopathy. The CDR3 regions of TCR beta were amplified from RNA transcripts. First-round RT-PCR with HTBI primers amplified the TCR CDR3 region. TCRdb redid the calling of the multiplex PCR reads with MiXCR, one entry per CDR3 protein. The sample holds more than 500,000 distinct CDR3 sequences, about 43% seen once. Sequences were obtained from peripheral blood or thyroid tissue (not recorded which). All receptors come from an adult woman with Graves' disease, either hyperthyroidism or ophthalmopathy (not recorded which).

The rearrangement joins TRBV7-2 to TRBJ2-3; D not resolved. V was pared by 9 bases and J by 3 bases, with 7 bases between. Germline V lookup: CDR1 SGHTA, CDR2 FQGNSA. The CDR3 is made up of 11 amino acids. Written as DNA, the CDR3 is TGTGCCAGTACCGGGACAGATACGCAGTATTTT. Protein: CASTGTDTQYF.

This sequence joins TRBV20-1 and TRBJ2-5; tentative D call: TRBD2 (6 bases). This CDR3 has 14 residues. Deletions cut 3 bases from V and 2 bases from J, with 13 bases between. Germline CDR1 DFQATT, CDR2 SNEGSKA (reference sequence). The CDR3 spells CSASEGGLQETQYF. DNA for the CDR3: TGCAGTGCTAGCGAGGGAGGCCTTCAAGAGACCCAGTACTTC.